Following are 20 T cell receptor beta chains from one sample sequenced in a study of Ad26.COV2.S vaccination and SARS-CoV-2 variants. Profiled with immunoSEQ multiplex PCR; TCRdb holds only in-frame clones, not every one. The repertoire holds about 480,000 clones, with around 88% as singletons. Described treatment: roughly 20 received Ad26.COV2.S at low or high dose, single or two shots; 5 received placebo; per-sample allocation not given. Sampling was done on day 63 after the first vaccine or placebo injection. Sequenced material: peripheral blood, taken in a trial of Ad26.COV2.S vaccine versus placebo. Receptors originate from a person aged 18-65 years who received the Ad26.COV2.S COVID-19 vaccine or a placebo.

V gene TRBV7-2 combines with J gene TRBJ1-5; possibly TRBD1 for D (5 bases). Trimming shortened V by 2 bases and J by 6 bases, and 8 bases separated the two germline ends. This CDR3 is built from 13 residues. Germline assignment: CDR1 SGHTA and CDR2 FQGNSA. In DNA, the CDR3 is TGTGCCAGCAGCTTATCTAGGGGTCAGCCCCAGCATTTT. This codes for CASSLSRGQPQHF.

The chain employs TRBV19 and TRBJ2-7, with no clear D. This CDR3 comprises 13 residues. Trimming removed 3 bases at V and 7 bases at J, with 13 bases between. Germline V lookup: CDR1 LNHDA, CDR2 SQIVND (reference sequence). CDR3 amino acids: CASSIGPGGEQYF. The CDR3, as DNA: TGTGCCAGTAGTATCGGGCCGGGTGGGGAGCAGTACTTC.

Comment on this clone: In the same sample, other DNA sequences code for this CDR3. J is TRBJ1-2 and V is TRBV5-1; D gene unclear. CDR3 length: 13 residues. Germline V CDR1 and CDR2: SGHRS, YFSETQ. Trimming took off 0 bases at V and 3 bases at J, with 6 bases between the two ends. The chain's CDR3 is CASSLGLDYGYTF. CDR3 sequence (DNA): TGCGCCAGCAGCTTGGGGCTGGACTATGGCTACACCTTC.

The V call is TRBV2, the J call TRBJ2-7; TRBD2 agrees at 9 bases. The germline V gene has CDR1 SNHLY and CDR2 FYNNEI. The V gene end was trimmed by 6 bases and the J gene end by 6 bases; junction bases not matched to a gene: 9. CDR3 length equals 14 residues. The chain's CDR3 is CASSPPGTSTEQYF. CDR3 DNA sequence: TGTGCCAGCAGCCCCCCCGGGACTAGCACCGAGCAGTACTTC.

V usage is TRBV7-3 and J usage is TRBJ2-1; perhaps TRBD2 as D (5 bases). Per germline, CDR1 SGHTA and CDR2 FQGTGA. V lost 3 bases, J lost 9 bases, and 12 bases lay in between. The CDR3 loop spans 13 amino acids. In DNA, the CDR3 is TGTGCCAGCAGCTTTTCAGCCGGAGGTGAGCAGTTCTTC. It yields the protein CASSFSAGGEQFF.

The chain combines TRBV27 with TRBJ1-1, with D tentatively TRBD1 (6 bases). Germline CDR1 is MNHEY and CDR2 is SMNVEV (reference sequence). The CDR3 has 15 amino acids. Trimming left V 2 bases short and J 4 bases short, with 14 bases between. CDR3 region: CASSLSTGQTTEAFF. The CDR3 DNA is TGTGCCAGCAGTTTAAGCACCGGACAGACCACTGAAGCTTTCTTT.

The V call is TRBV14, the J call TRBJ2-1; TRBD2 aligns across 8 bases. V dropped 2 bases and J dropped 4; count of bases not matched to a gene: 7. CDR1 SGHDN and CDR2 FVKESK come from the germline V gene. CDR3 length: 16 residues. The CDR3 DNA reads as TGTGCCAGCAGCCAAAGGACGGGAGGGCCGTACAATGAGCAGTTCTTC. It codes for CASSQRTGGPYNEQFF. The entire variable domain, with the rest obtained from reference TRBV14 and TRBJ2-1, is as follows: EAGVTQFPSHSVIEKGQTVTLRCDPISGHDNLYWYRRVMGKEIKFLLHFVKESKQDESGMPNNRFLAERTGGTYSTLKVQPAELEDSGVYFCASSQRTGGPYNEQFFGPGTRLTVL.

For this clone: This sample includes further DNA sequences coding for the same CDR3. The chain carries TRBV7-9 and TRBJ2-1, with D unclear. Germline loops: CDR1 SEHNR, CDR2 FQNEAQ (reference sequence). This CDR3 spans 13 amino acids. V was pared by 5 bases and J by 1 base, with 6 bases between. CDR3 loop: CASSLGSYNEQFF. The CDR3 coding sequence is TGTGCCAGCAGCCTAGGATCCTACAATGAGCAGTTCTTC.

The V call is TRBV9, the J call TRBJ2-5; TRBD2 aligns across 9 bases. V dropped 4 bases and J dropped 4; count of bases not matched to a gene: 11. There are 16 residues in the CDR3. CDR1 and CDR2 from the germline V gene are SGDLS and YYNGEE. CDR3 residues: CASSLEIGGRAETQYF. As DNA, the CDR3 is TGTGCCAGCAGCCTCGAAATCGGCGGGAGGGCAGAGACCCAGTACTTC.

Note on this clone: The sample contains more than one DNA sequence encoding this CDR3. The rearrangement uses TRBV5-5 and TRBJ2-1; no reliable D call. V lost 0 bases, J lost 5 bases, and 6 bases lay in between. This CDR3 has 13 amino acids. The germline gives CDR1 SGHKS, CDR2 YYEKEE (reference sequence). The CDR3 protein is CASSLGPDNEQFF. The CDR3 nucleotides read TGTGCCAGCAGCTTGGGTCCCGACAATGAGCAGTTCTTC.

This chain links TRBV18 with TRBJ1-2; no clear D. The CDR3 spans 15 residues. Per the germline V gene, CDR1 is KGHSH and CDR2 is LQKENI. Trimming cost V 2 bases and J 3 bases, with 13 bases left between them. The CDR3 sequence is CASSPIQAVHYGYTF. As DNA, the CDR3 is TGTGCCAGCTCACCAATCCAGGCTGTACACTATGGCTACACCTTC.

About this clone: The sample carries other DNA sequences with the same CDR3. The chain has TRBV28 and TRBJ2-1; D not resolved. There are 12 residues in the CDR3. The V gene's germline CDR1 is MDHEN and CDR2 SYDVKM. Trimming removed 2 bases at V and 4 bases at J, with 3 bases between. The CDR3 sequence is CASSLEYNEQFF. Here the CDR3 DNA reads TGTGCCAGCAGTTTAGAGTACAATGAGCAGTTCTTC.

This chain joins TRBV5-4 and TRBJ2-1; TRBD2 aligns across 9 bases. Germline V gene sequence: CDR1 SGHNT, CDR2 YYREEE (reference sequence). There are 14 residues in the CDR3. Losses at the gene ends were 0 bases for V and 7 bases for J; bases not matched to a gene: 2. CDR3 DNA: TGTGCCAGCAGCTTGGGACTAGCGGAAAATGAGCAGTTCTTC. It translates to CASSLGLAENEQFF.

This chain uses TRBV5-1 with TRBJ2-7; 10 bases agree with TRBD2. Germline CDR1 SGHRS, CDR2 YFSETQ. V trimming: 0 bases; J trimming: 5 bases; junction bases outside the gene matches: 14. The CDR3 consists of 18 residues. CDR3: CASSLAPSAGGPRDEQYF. Written as DNA, the CDR3 is TGCGCCAGCAGCTTGGCGCCGTCAGCGGGAGGGCCCAGGGACGAGCAGTACTTC.

This chain joins TRBV2 and TRBJ1-1, with 12 bases fitting TRBD1. The CDR3 sequence is 13 residues long. Trimming took 3 bases from V and 11 from J; bases not matched to a gene: 4. The V gene's germline CDR1 is SNHLY and CDR2 FYNNEI. CDR3 sequence: CASSEGDRGQAFF. The CDR3 DNA follows: TGTGCCAGCAGTGAGGGGGACAGGGGGCAGGCTTTCTTT. Full variable domain (rest looked up from reference TRBV2 and TRBJ1-1): EPEVTQTPSHQVTQMGQEVILRCVPISNHLYFYWYRQILGQKVEFLVSFYNNEISEKSEIFDDQFSVERPDGSNFTLKIRSTKLEDSAMYFCASSEGDRGQAFFGQGTRLTVV.

J is TRBJ2-1 and V is TRBV19; 7 bases fit TRBD2. V lost 6 bases to trimming and J lost 4 bases; unmatched junction nucleotides: 9. The CDR3 is made up of 15 amino acids. The V gene's germline CDR1 is LNHDA and CDR2 SQIVND (reference sequence). The chain's CDR3 is CASRGRNSGYNEQFF. CDR3 in DNA: TGTGCCAGTAGAGGTCGGAATAGCGGGTACAATGAGCAGTTCTTC.

The V gene is TRBV4-1, the J gene TRBJ2-7; weak D call: TRBD1 (5 bases). The germline CDR1 and CDR2 sequences are MGHRA and YSYEKL. With 1 base removed from V and 6 bases from J, the gap between germline ends came to 13 bases. The CDR3 totals 14 residues. The CDR3 spells CASSQVPGPAEQYF. The DNA of the CDR3 is TGCGCCAGCAGCCAAGTGCCAGGGCCCGCCGAGCAGTACTTC.

The genes are TRBV30 and TRBJ1-5; a possible D gene is TRBD1 (5 bases). V gave up 2 bases and J gave up 6 bases, with 14 bases separating them. The CDR3 has 14 residues. Germline V gene data show CDR1 as GTSNPN and CDR2 as SVGIG (reference sequence). The CDR3 sequence is CAWSPGGFGQPQHF. CDR3 nucleotides: TGTGCCTGGAGTCCGGGGGGGTTCGGTCAGCCCCAGCATTTT.

The V gene is TRBV6-4, the J gene TRBJ2-1; 8 positions agree with TRBD2. CDR3 size: 15 residues. The junction had 8 bases not matched to a gene; V was cut back by 6 bases and J by 4 bases. The germline gives CDR1 MRHNA, CDR2 SNTAGT. The CDR3 coding sequence is TGTGCCAGCAGAAGAGCGGGAGATCCTTACAATGAGCAGTTCTTC. Amino acids: CASRRAGDPYNEQFF.

V gene TRBV7-3 combines with J gene TRBJ2-1; TRBD2 is a possible D gene (6 bases). Germline V gene sequence: CDR1 SGHTA, CDR2 FQGTGA. The length of the CDR3 is 14 residues. Trimming removed 4 bases from V and 14 bases from J, with 21 bases in between. The CDR3 loop is CASSYFTTGDDKFF. Written as DNA, the CDR3 is TGTGCCAGCAGCTACTTCACCACGGGAGACGATAAGTTCTTC. The full variable domain, in which reference TRBV7-3 and TRBJ2-1 provide the parts outside the CDR3, is GAGVSQTPSNKVTEKGKYVELRCDPISGHTALYWYRQSLGQGPEFLIYFQGTGAADDSGLPNDRFFAVRPEGSVSTLKIQRTERGDSAVYLCASSYFTTGDDKFFGPGTRLTVL.